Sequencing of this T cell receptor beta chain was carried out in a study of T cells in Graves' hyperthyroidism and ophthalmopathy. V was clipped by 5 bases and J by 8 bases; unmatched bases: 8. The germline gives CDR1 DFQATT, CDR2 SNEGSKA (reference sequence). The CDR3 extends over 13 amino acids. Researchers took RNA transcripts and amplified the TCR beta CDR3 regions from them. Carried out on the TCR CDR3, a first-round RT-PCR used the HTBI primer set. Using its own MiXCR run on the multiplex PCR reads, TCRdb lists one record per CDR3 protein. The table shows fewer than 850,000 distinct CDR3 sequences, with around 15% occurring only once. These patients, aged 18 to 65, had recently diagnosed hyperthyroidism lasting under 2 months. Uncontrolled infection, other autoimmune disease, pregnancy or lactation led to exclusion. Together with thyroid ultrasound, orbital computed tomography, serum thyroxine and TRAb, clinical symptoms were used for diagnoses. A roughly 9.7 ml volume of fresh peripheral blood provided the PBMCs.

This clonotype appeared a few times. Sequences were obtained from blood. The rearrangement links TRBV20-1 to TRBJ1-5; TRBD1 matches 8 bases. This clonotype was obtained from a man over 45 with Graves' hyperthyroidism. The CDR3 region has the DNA TGCAGTGCTGGGGGACAGGCGTCGGAGCCCCAGCATTTT. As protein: CSAGGQASEPQHF.